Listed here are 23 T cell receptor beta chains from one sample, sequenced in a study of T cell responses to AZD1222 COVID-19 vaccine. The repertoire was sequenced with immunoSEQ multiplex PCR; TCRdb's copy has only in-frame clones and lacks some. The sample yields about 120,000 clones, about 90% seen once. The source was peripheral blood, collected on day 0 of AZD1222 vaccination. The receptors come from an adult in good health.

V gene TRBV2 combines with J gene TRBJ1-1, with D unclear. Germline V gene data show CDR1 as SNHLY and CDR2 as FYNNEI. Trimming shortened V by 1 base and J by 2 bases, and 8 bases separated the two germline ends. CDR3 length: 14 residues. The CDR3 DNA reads TGTGCCAGCAGTGAAGACGGGAAAAACACTGAAGCTTTCTTT. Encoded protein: CASSEDGKNTEAFF.

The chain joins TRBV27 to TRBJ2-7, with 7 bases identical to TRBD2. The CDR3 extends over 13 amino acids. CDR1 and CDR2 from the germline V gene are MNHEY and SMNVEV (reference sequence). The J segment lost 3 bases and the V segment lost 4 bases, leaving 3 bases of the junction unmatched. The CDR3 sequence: CASSWGGGYEQYF. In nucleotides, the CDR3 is TGTGCCAGCAGTTGGGGGGGTGGCTACGAGCAGTACTTC.

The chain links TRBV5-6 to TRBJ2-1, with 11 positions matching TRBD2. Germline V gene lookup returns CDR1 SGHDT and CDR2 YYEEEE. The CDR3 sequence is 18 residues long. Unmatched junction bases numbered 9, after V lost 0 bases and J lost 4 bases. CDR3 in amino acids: CASSLARLAGSGYNEQFF. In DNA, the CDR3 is TGTGCCAGCAGCTTGGCCCGACTAGCGGGGTCTGGTTACAATGAGCAGTTCTTC.

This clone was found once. As DNA, the CDR3 is TGCGCCAGCAGCCACGTGCTAGACAGCTCCTACAATGAGCAGTTCTTC. Encoded protein: CASSHVLDSSYNEQFF. The rearrangement uses TRBV4-1 and TRBJ2-1; possible D gene TRBD1, 5 bases. The CDR3 loop spans 16 amino acids. Deletions cut 3 bases from V and 0 bases from J, with 12 bases between. CDR1 is MGHRA and CDR2 is YSYEKL in the germline V gene.

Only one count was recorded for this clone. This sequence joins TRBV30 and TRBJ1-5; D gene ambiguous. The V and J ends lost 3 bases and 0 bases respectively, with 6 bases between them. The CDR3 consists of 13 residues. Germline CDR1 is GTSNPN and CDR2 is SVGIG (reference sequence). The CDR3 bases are TGTGCCTGGAGCTATGATAGCAATCAGCCCCAGCATTTT. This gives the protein CAWSYDSNQPQHF.

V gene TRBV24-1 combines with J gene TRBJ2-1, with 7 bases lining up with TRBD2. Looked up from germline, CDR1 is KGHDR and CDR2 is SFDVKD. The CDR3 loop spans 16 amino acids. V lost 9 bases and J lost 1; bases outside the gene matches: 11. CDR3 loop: CATEGPGGSSYNEQFF. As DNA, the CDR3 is TGTGCCACCGAGGGGCCCGGCGGGAGTTCCTACAATGAGCAGTTCTTC.

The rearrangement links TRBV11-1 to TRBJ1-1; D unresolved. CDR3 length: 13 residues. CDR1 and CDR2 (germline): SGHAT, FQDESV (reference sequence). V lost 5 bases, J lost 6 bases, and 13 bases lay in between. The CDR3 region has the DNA TGTGCCAGCAGCCCGGACGGGGTTGCTGAAGCTTTCTTT. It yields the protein CASSPDGVAEAFF.

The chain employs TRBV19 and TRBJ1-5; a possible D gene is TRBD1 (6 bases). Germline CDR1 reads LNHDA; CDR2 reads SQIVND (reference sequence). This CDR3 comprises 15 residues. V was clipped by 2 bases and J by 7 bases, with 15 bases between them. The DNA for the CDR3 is TGTGCCAGTAGTATATTTGGGGGCTCGGGGCAGCCCCAGCATTTT. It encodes CASSIFGGSGQPQHF.

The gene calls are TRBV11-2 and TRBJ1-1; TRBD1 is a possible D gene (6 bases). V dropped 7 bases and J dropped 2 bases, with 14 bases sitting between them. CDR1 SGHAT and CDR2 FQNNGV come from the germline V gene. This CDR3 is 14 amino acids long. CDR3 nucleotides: TGTGCCAGCACTCCTGAGGGGGATAACACTGAAGCTTTCTTT. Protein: CASTPEGDNTEAFF.

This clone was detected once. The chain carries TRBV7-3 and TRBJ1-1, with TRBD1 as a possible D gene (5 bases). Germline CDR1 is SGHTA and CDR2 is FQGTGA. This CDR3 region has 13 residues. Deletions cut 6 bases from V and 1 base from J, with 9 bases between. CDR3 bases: TGTGCCAGCAGTTCCCAGGGGAACACTGAAGCTTTCTTT. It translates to CASSSQGNTEAFF.

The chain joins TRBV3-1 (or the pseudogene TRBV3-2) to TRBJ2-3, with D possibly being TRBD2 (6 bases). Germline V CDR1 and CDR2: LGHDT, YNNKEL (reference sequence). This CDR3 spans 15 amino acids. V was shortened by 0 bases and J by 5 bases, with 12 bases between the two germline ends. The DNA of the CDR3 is TGTGCCAGCAGCCAAGAGAGGGCGGGACGAGATACGCAGTATTTT. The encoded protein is CASSQERAGRDTQYF.

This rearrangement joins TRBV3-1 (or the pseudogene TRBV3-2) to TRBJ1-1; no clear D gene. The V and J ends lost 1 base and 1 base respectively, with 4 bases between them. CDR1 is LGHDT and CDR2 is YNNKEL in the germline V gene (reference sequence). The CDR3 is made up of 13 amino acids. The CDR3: CASSQAWNTEAFF. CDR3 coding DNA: TGTGCCAGCAGCCAAGCCTGGAACACTGAAGCTTTCTTT.

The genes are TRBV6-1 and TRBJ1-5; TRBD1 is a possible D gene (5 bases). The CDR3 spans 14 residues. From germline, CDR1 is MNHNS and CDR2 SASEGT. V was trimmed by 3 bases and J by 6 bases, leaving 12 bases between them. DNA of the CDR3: TGTGCCAGCAGTGATGAAGGGGTTAGTCAGCCCCAGCATTTT. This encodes CASSDEGVSQPQHF.

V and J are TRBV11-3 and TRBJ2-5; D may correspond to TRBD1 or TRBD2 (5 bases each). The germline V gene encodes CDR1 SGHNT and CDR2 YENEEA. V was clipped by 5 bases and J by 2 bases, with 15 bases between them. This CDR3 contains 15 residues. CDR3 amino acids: CASSTSGTPQETQYF. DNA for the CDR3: TGTGCCAGCAGCACGTCCGGGACGCCGCAAGAGACCCAGTACTTC.

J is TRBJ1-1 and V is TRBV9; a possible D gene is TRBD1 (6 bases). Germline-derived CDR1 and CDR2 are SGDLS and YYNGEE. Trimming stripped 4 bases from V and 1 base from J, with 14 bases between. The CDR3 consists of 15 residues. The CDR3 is CASSPTGTPNTEAFF. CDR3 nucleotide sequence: TGTGCCAGCAGCCCAACCGGGACACCGAACACTGAAGCTTTCTTT. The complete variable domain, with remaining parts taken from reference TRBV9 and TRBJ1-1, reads DSGVTQTPKHLITATGQRVTLRCSPRSGDLSVYWYQQSLDQGLQFLIQYYNGEERAKGNILERFSAQQFPDLHSELNLSSLELGDSALYFCASSPTGTPNTEAFFGQGTRLTVV.

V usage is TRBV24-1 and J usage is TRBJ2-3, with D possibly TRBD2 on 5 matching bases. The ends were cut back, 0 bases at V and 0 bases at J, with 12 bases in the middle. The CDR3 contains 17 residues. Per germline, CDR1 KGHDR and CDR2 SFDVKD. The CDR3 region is CATSDLRTGSSTDTQYF. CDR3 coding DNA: TGTGCCACCAGTGATTTGCGGACTGGATCTAGCACAGATACGCAGTATTTT.

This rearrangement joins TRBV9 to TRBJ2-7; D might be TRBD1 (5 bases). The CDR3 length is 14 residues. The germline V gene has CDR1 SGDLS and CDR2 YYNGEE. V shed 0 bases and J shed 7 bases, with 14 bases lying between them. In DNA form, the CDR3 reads TGTGCCAGCAGCGTAGGTCAGGGTCGGAATGAGCAGTACTTC. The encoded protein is CASSVGQGRNEQYF.

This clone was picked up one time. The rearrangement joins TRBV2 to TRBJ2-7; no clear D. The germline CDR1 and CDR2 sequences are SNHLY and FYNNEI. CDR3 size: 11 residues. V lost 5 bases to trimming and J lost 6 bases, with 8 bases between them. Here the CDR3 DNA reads TGTGCCAGCAGTCTGTTGGGCGAGCAGTACTTC. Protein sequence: CASSLLGEQYF. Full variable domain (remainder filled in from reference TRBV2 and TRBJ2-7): EPEVTQTPSHQVTQMGQEVILRCVPISNHLYFYWYRQILGQKVEFLVSFYNNEISEKSEIFDDQFSVERPDGSNFTLKIRSTKLEDSAMYFCASSLLGEQYFGPGTRLTVT.

CDR3 residues: CASSELERGSTDTQYF. The CDR3 DNA reads TGTGCCAGCAGTGAACTTGAGCGGGGTAGCACAGATACGCAGTATTTT. The chain employs TRBV2 and TRBJ2-3, with TRBD2 matching 7 bases. There are 16 residues in the CDR3. CDR1 and CDR2 (germline): SNHLY, FYNNEI. J was trimmed by 0 bases and V by 2 bases; bases with no gene match: 5.

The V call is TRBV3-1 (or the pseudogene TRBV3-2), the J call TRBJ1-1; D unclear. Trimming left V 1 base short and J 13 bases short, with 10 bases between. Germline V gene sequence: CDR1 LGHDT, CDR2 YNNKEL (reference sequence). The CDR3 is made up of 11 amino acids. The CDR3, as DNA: TGTGCCAGCAGCCAAGGTCTTAGAGGTTTCTTT. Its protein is CASSQGLRGFF.

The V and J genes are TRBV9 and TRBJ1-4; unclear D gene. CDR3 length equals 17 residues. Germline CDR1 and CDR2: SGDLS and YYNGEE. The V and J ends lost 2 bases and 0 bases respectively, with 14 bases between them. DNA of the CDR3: TGTGCCAGCAGCGTCGGAGGGAGAAGTGCAACTAATGAAAAACTGTTTTTT. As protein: CASSVGGRSATNEKLFF.

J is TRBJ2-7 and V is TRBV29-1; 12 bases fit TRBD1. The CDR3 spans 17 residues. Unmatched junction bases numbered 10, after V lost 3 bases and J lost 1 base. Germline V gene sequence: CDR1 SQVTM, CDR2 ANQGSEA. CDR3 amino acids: CSVDGTGGVGGSYEQYF. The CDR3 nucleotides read TGCAGCGTTGACGGGACAGGGGGCGTGGGGGGTTCCTACGAGCAGTACTTC.

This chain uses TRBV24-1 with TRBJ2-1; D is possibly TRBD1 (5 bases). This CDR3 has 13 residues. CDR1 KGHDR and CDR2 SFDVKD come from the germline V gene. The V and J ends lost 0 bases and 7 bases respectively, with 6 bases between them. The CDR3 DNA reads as TGTGCCACCAGTGATTTGGACAGAAATGAGCAGTTCTTC. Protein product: CATSDLDRNEQFF.